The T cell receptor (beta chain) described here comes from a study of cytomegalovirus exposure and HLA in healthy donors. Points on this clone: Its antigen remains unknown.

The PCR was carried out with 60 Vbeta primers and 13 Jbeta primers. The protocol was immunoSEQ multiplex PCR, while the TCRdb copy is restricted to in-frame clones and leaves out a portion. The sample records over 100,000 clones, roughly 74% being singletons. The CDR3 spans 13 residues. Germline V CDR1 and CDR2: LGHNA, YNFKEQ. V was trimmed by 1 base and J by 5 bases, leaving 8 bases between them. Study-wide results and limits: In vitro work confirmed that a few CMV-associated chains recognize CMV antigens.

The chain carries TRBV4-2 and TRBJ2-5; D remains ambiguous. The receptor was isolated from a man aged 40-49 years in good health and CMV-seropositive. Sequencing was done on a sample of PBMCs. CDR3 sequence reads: CASSQVPGETQYF. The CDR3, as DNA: TGTGCCAGCAGCCAAGTCCCCGGGGAGACCCAGTACTTC.